The source of this TCR beta chain is a study of T cell changes during pregnancy in multiple sclerosis. With regard to this clone: Sequence at one end of the junction differs from germline and may be a read error.

Measured with immunoSEQ multiplex PCR; TCRdb has only the in-frame clones, and not every one. The sample lists 40,000 to 55,000 clones, 90% occurring once. This CDR3 has 13 residues. Germline CDR1 reads SSHAT; CDR2 reads FNYEAQ (reference sequence). The sequence derives from a female donor in good health, enrolled as a control in a pregnancy study. Here the sequenced sample was peripheral blood, taken in the first trimester of pregnancy. The chain employs TRBV7-7 and TRBJ2-5; D is uncertain. Here the CDR3 reads CASSLGGEETQYF. For the CDR3, the DNA is TGTGCTAGCAGCTTAGGTGGAGAAGAGACCCAGTACTTC.